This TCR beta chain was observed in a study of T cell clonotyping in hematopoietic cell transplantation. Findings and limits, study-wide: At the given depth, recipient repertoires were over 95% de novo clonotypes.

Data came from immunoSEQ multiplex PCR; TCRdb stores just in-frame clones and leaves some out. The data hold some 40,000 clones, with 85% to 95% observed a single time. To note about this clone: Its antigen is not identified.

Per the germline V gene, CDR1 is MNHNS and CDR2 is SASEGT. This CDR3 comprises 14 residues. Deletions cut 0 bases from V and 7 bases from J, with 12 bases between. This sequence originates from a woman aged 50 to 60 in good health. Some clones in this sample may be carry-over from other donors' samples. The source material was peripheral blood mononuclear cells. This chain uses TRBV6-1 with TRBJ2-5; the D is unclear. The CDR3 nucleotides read TGTGCCAGCAGTGAAGCTACAGAACTCGGGACCCAGTACTTC. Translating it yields CASSEATELGTQYF.